This TCR beta chain was recovered during a study of shared clonotypes between healthy human individuals. Across the study: Per donor, CD8 memory used one plate, CD8 naive used two, CD4 memory used three and CD4 naive used three.

Assay used: immunoSEQ multiplex PCR; TCRdb lists only in-frame clones, some missing. The profile shows millions of clones, roughly 95% of them singletons. Sequenced material: naive CD4+ T cells sorted from blood. Described subset: CD45RA+ positively selected. This sequence originates from a man in his late teens or twenties in good health.

The CDR3 here is CASSFPDSYEQYF. The DNA for the CDR3 is TGTGCCAGCAGTTTCCCTGATTCCTACGAGCAGTACTTC. The gene calls are TRBV6-6 and TRBJ2-7; D not resolved. The V end lost 4 bases, the J end lost 1 base, and 8 bases lay between the germline ends. The length of the CDR3 is 13 residues. Per the germline V gene, CDR1 is MNHNY and CDR2 is SVGAGI (reference sequence).